This TCR beta chain is from a study of response to subunit inactivated influenza vaccine. In the case of this clonotype: Its specificity is not known.

Study-level findings and limits: The authors proposed limited new T cell recruitment per seasonal influenza vaccination.

The CDR3 sequence is 12 residues long. Germline V gene sequence: CDR1 DFQATT, CDR2 SNEGSKA (reference sequence). Trimming took off 1 base at V and 7 bases at J, with 9 bases between the two ends. In TCRdb, the RT-PCR reads were re-called with MiXCR into one record per CDR3 protein. This table has hundreds of thousands of distinct CDR3 sequences, 15% to 19% appearing once. The TCR sequence derives from a man between 50 and 59 years old who received an inactivated influenza vaccine. The J gene is TRBJ2-3, the V gene TRBV20-1; a possible D gene is TRBD1 (5 bases). The sample consisted of PBMCs from blood, taken 12 days after vaccination. The CDR3 nucleotides are TGCAGTGCTAGAGCAAGGGGTTATACGCAGTATTTT. Translating it yields CSARARGYTQYF.